These 29 T cell receptor beta chains originate from one sample sequenced in a study of beta chain features in type 1 diabetes. Expressed TCRB transcripts were sequenced because the isolated RNA had all been reverse transcribed beforehand. Method: immunoSEQ multiplex PCR; TCRdb's copy keeps in-frame clones and lacks some. Of under 200,000 clones detected, over 7.5% appear once; the ten largest clones hold over 2%. Specimen: central memory CD4+ T cells from blood. Receptor source: a woman between 18 and 29 years old in good health.

This chain joins TRBV5-4 and TRBJ2-5; 7 bases align to TRBD1. The CDR3 covers 15 residues. CDR1 and CDR2 from the germline V gene are SGHNT and YYREEE (reference sequence). V shed 4 bases, J shed 1 base, and the junction held 7 bases outside the gene matches. For the CDR3, the DNA is TGTGCCAGCAGCATCTCGACAGGGTCCCAAGAGACCCAGTACTTC. This sequence encodes CASSISTGSQETQYF.

In this sample, this clone turned up a few times. The chain combines TRBV5-4 with TRBJ2-1; no definite D call. Germline V gene data show CDR1 as SGHNT and CDR2 as YYREEE (reference sequence). This CDR3 spans 11 amino acids. Trimming removed 5 bases at V and 8 bases at J, with 8 bases between. CDR3 amino acids: CASSPRDEQFF. DNA of the CDR3: TGTGCCAGCAGTCCCCGGGATGAGCAGTTCTTC.

V usage is TRBV5-1 and J usage is TRBJ2-7; TRBD2 matches at 8 bases. The CDR3 runs to 14 residues. The V and J ends lost 2 bases and 3 bases, in that order; junction bases with no gene match: 4. CDR1 SGHRS and CDR2 YFSETQ come from the germline V gene. In nucleotides, the CDR3 is TGCGCCAGCAGCTTTTCAGCGGGAGACTACGAGCAGTACTTC. This sequence encodes CASSFSAGDYEQYF. Supplemented by reference TRBV5-1 and TRBJ2-7, the full variable domain reads KAGVTQTPRYLIKTRGQQVTLSCSPISGHRSVSWYQQTPGQGLQFLFEYFSETQRNKGNFPGRFSGRQFSNSRSEMNVSTLELGDSALYLCASSFSAGDYEQYFGPGTRLTVT.

The chain carries TRBV4-2 and TRBJ2-5; the match to TRBD1 covers 7 bases. The V segment lost 4 bases and the J segment 4 bases; nucleotides outside the gene matches: 9. This CDR3 spans 15 amino acids. Germline lookup yields CDR1 LGHNA and CDR2 YNFKEQ. Written as DNA, the CDR3 is TGTGCCAGCAGCCGTCGACAGGGAGATACAGAGACCCAGTACTTC. This sequence encodes CASSRRQGDTETQYF.

This clone was seen only a few times. The rearrangement joins TRBV29-1 to TRBJ1-5, with TRBD1 matching over 10 bases. Trimming cost V 6 bases and J 1 base; bases outside gene matches: 9. The CDR3 length is 16 residues. Germline assignment: CDR1 SQVTM and CDR2 ANQGSEA. The CDR3 region is CSVATGQGSSNQPQHF. CDR3 DNA sequence: TGCAGCGTCGCCACGGGACAGGGGAGCAGCAATCAGCCCCAGCATTTT. Variable domain in full (rest from reference TRBV29-1 and TRBJ1-5): SAVISQKPSRDICQRGTSLTIQCQVDSQVTMMFWYRQQPGQSLTLIATANQGSEATYESGFVIDKFPISRPNLTFSTLTVSNMSPEDSSIYLCSVATGQGSSNQPQHFGDGTRLSIL.

This clone was observed a handful of times. This rearrangement joins TRBV30 to TRBJ2-1; perhaps TRBD1 as D (5 bases). The CDR3 sequence is 15 residues long. Germline V CDR1 and CDR2: GTSNPN, SVGIG (reference sequence). Trimming removed 2 bases from V and 7 bases from J, with 18 bases in between. CDR3 coding DNA: TGTGCCTGGAGTCTCAGGGTTAGGGCTGGAAATGAGCAGTTCTTC. Its translation is CAWSLRVRAGNEQFF.

There are a few counts of this clone. The same CDR3 also results from other DNA sequences found in this sample. J is TRBJ1-2 and V is TRBV9; 8 nucleotides line up with TRBD1. V gave up 3 bases and J gave up 3 bases; unmatched junction bases: 4. The germline gives CDR1 SGDLS, CDR2 YYNGEE. This CDR3 region has 14 residues. Written as DNA, the CDR3 is TGTGCCAGCAGCGCCCAGGGGGCTGACTATGGCTACACCTTC. The encoded protein is CASSAQGADYGYTF.

The chain recombines TRBV5-1 with TRBJ2-7, with a possible D match to TRBD2 (6 bases). V lost 0 bases and J 7 bases, leaving 17 bases between the germline ends. This CDR3 comprises 15 residues. CDR1 is SGHRS, CDR2 YFSETQ, per germline. CDR3 sequence reads: CASSLDGTFGREQYF. CDR3 nucleotide sequence: TGCGCCAGCAGCTTGGATGGGACTTTTGGCAGGGAGCAGTACTTC.

CDR3 loop: CASSQGLGVGNQPQHF. DNA for the CDR3: TGTGCCAGCAGCCAAGGGCTCGGGGTGGGCAATCAGCCCCAGCATTTT. The chain carries TRBV4-2 and TRBJ1-5, with D unclear. Germline CDR1 is LGHNA and CDR2 is YNFKEQ. Trimming removed 1 base at V and 2 bases at J, with 12 bases between. This CDR3 contains 16 residues.

This clone was recorded many times. The chain combines TRBV13 with TRBJ2-1; a possible D gene is TRBD1 (7 bases). This CDR3 spans 15 amino acids. Germline V gives CDR1 PRHDT, CDR2 FYEKMQ (reference sequence). V gave up 5 bases and J gave up 7 bases, with 18 bases separating them. The CDR3 DNA is TGTGCCAGCAGCCCAGGGGGGTCTTGGGGGAATGAGCAGTTCTTC. Amino acid sequence: CASSPGGSWGNEQFF. The full variable domain, its missing parts supplied by reference TRBV13 and TRBJ2-1, is AAGVIQSPRHLIKEKRETATLKCYPIPRHDTVYWYQQGPGQDPQFLISFYEKMQSDKGSIPDRFSAQQFSDYHSELNMSSLELGDSALYFCASSPGGSWGNEQFFGPGTRLTVL.

There are a few counts of this clone. The chain couples TRBV30 to TRBJ2-3; 7 bases align to TRBD2. J was trimmed by 2 bases and V by 5 bases; bases with no gene match: 4. The CDR3 has 13 amino acids. Germline V gene data show CDR1 as GTSNPN and CDR2 as SVGIG (reference sequence). The CDR3 region is CAWGRDYTDTQYF. The DNA of the CDR3 is TGTGCCTGGGGGAGGGACTACACAGATACGCAGTATTTT.

This clone has more than one count but fewer than ten. The chain joins TRBV7-8 to TRBJ2-2, with 7 bases matching TRBD1. Losses at the gene ends were 5 bases for V and 2 bases for J; bases not matched to a gene: 8. The CDR3 extends over 16 amino acids. Germline V lookup: CDR1 SGHVS, CDR2 FQNEAQ. In DNA, the CDR3 is TGTGCCAGCAGCCCACGACAGGGTTTTAACACCGGGGAGCTGTTTTTT. It yields the protein CASSPRQGFNTGELFF.

This clone was counted between two and nine times. The chain links TRBV27 to TRBJ2-3, with D possibly TRBD1 on 5 matching bases. The V gene's germline CDR1 is MNHEY and CDR2 SMNVEV (reference sequence). V lost 4 bases, J lost 6 bases, and 11 bases lay in between. The CDR3 covers 13 residues. The CDR3 coding sequence is TGTGCCAGCAGTTATAGGGGTATGGATACGCAGTATTTT. Translated, it gives CASSYRGMDTQYF.

The V call is TRBV18, the J call TRBJ2-3; 8 bases line up with TRBD2. Germline lookup yields CDR1 KGHSH and CDR2 LQKENI. There are 16 residues in the CDR3. Unmatched junction bases numbered 3, after V lost 1 base and J lost 0 bases. The CDR3: CASSPQGTRSTDTQYF. Here the CDR3 DNA reads TGTGCCAGCTCACCACAGGGGACTAGAAGCACAGATACGCAGTATTTT.

This clone came up a few times. V usage is TRBV9 and J usage is TRBJ1-2, with TRBD1 matching 7 bases. Trimming cost V 4 bases and J 8 bases; bases outside gene matches: 8. Germline V CDR1 and CDR2: SGDLS, YYNGEE. The CDR3 sequence is 13 residues long. CDR3 loop: CASSRDSSEGYTF. CDR3 DNA sequence: TGTGCCAGCAGCCGGGACAGCTCAGAGGGCTACACCTTC.

This clone was seen a handful of times. This chain connects TRBV29-1 to TRBJ2-3; 7 bases match TRBD2. V lost 8 bases, J lost 0 bases, and 2 bases stayed unmatched. This CDR3 spans 12 amino acids. CDR1 SQVTM and CDR2 ANQGSEA come from the germline V gene. The chain's CDR3 is CSRGESTDTQYF. CDR3 nucleotide sequence: TGCAGCCGGGGGGAAAGCACAGATACGCAGTATTTT.

The chain couples TRBV4-1 to TRBJ1-1; weak D call: TRBD1 (5 bases). Per germline, CDR1 MGHRA and CDR2 YSYEKL. Deletions cut 4 bases from V and 12 bases from J, with 18 bases between. CDR3 length: 13 residues. The CDR3: CASSPTGETITFF. The CDR3 nucleotides read TGCGCCAGCAGCCCGACGGGGGAGACGATAACTTTCTTT.

The chain couples TRBV19 to TRBJ2-5, with D tentatively TRBD2 (5 bases). The V end was cut by 5 bases, the J end by 2 bases, with 9 bases between. There are 13 residues in the CDR3. Germline lookup yields CDR1 LNHDA and CDR2 SQIVND (reference sequence). CDR3 DNA: TGTGCCAGTAGTTCGGGGTTACAAGAGACCCAGTACTTC. Translating it yields CASSSGLQETQYF.

This clone showed up many times. V gene TRBV25-1 combines with J gene TRBJ1-2, with TRBD1 identical over 9 bases. Germline CDR1 MGHDK, CDR2 SYGVNS. V trimming: 1 base; J trimming: 8 bases; junction bases outside the gene matches: 2. CDR3 length: 13 amino acids. The CDR3 region has the DNA TGTGCCAGCAGTGAATGGACAGGGGACGGCTACACCTTC. Translating gives CASSEWTGDGYTF.

This clone was observed a handful of times. The chain employs TRBV4-2 and TRBJ2-1; the match to TRBD2 covers 8 bases. Germline CDR1 is LGHNA and CDR2 is YNFKEQ. CDR3 length: 15 amino acids. The J segment lost 3 bases and the V segment lost 4 bases, leaving 5 bases of the junction unmatched. The CDR3 loop is CASSPSGSGYNEQFF. The CDR3 DNA follows: TGTGCCAGCAGCCCAAGCGGGAGCGGCTACAATGAGCAGTTCTTC.

The rearrangement uses TRBV7-2 and TRBJ2-5, with 8 positions matching TRBD1. Per germline, CDR1 SGHTA and CDR2 FQGNSA. Trimming took 5 bases from V and 5 from J; bases not matched to a gene: 4. The CDR3 length is 13 residues. The CDR3 reads CASSARQGETQYF. CDR3 in DNA: TGTGCCAGCAGCGCAAGACAGGGGGAGACCCAGTACTTC.

J is TRBJ1-2 and V is TRBV19, with D perhaps TRBD1 (6 bases). Trimming removed 5 bases at V and 7 bases at J, with 11 bases between. CDR1 is LNHDA, CDR2 SQIVND, per germline (reference sequence). The CDR3 runs to 12 residues. CDR3 sequence: CASSLHRAGYTF. The CDR3 DNA follows: TGTGCCAGTAGTTTACACAGGGCTGGCTACACCTTC.

The CDR3 nucleotides are TGTGCCAGCAGCCGACAGGGGGTCCACGAGCAGTACTTC. As protein: CASSRQGVHEQYF. This chain links TRBV7-9 with TRBJ2-7, with 9 positions matching TRBD1. CDR3 size: 13 residues. V trimming: 5 bases; J trimming: 5 bases; junction bases outside the gene matches: 4. Per germline, CDR1 SEHNR and CDR2 FQNEAQ (reference sequence).

The rearrangement uses TRBV9 and TRBJ2-7; 9 nucleotides match TRBD2. Germline values: CDR1 SGDLS, CDR2 YYNGEE. The CDR3 is 16 amino acids. V was pared by 0 bases and J by 4 bases, with 8 bases of the junction left unmatched. The CDR3 loop reads CASSVGVVAGVYEQYF. The CDR3 region has the DNA TGTGCCAGCAGCGTAGGAGTGGTAGCGGGAGTGTACGAGCAGTACTTC.

The rearrangement joins TRBV4-3 to TRBJ2-5; 15 nucleotides line up with TRBD2. With V trimmed by 3 bases and J by 5 bases, 4 bases remained unmatched. CDR1 is LGHNA, CDR2 YSLEER, per germline. The CDR3 loop spans 16 amino acids. The CDR3 sequence: CASSQRTSGGEETQYF. CDR3 coding DNA: TGCGCCAGCAGCCAGCGGACTAGCGGGGGGGAGGAGACCCAGTACTTC.

This clone was seen only a few times. The chain carries TRBV7-3 and TRBJ1-1; D may be TRBD1 (5 bases). The CDR3 has 14 amino acids. The ends were cut back, 6 bases at V and 0 bases at J, with 11 bases in the middle. Germline V lookup: CDR1 SGHTA, CDR2 FQGTGA. As DNA, the CDR3 is TGTGCCAGCAGAACGGGGGGGTTGAACACTGAAGCTTTCTTT. It encodes CASRTGGLNTEAFF.

This chain uses TRBV7-2 with TRBJ2-1; D remains ambiguous. V lost 6 bases and J lost 0, with 9 bases in between. The CDR3 runs to 14 residues. Germline-derived CDR1 and CDR2 are SGHTA and FQGNSA. The CDR3 is CASSPRSSYNEQFF. The CDR3 DNA reads TGTGCCAGCAGTCCTAGGAGCTCCTACAATGAGCAGTTCTTC.

In its sample, this clone was seen a few times. Other DNA sequences of this sample code for an identical CDR3. The V gene is TRBV10-3, the J gene TRBJ2-1; TRBD2 might be the D (6 bases). The CDR3 loop spans 13 amino acids. V was clipped by 7 bases and J by 4 bases, with 11 bases between them. Germline CDR1 and CDR2: ENHRY and SYGVKD. The CDR3 nucleotides read TGTGCCATCACCGGGACTGGATACAATGAGCAGTTCTTC. This encodes CAITGTGYNEQFF.

Regarding this clone: The identical CDR3 is also encoded by other nucleotide sequences in the sample. V usage is TRBV19 and J usage is TRBJ2-7; 8 positions match TRBD1. Germline V gives CDR1 LNHDA, CDR2 SQIVND (reference sequence). Trimming at V came to 5 bases and at J to 3 bases, leaving 0 bases not matched to a gene. The CDR3 consists of 12 residues. CDR3 protein: CASSDRGYEQYF. The CDR3 DNA reads TGTGCCAGTAGTGACAGGGGCTACGAGCAGTACTTC.